What follows are 21 T cell receptor beta chains derived from one specimen sequenced in a study of siplizumab effects on memory and regulatory T cells. Repertoires were generated with immunoSEQ multiplex PCR, while TCRdb's copy carries only in-frame clones and drops some. This table has about 100,000 clones, roughly nine tenths appearing once. Sequenced material: Tregs sorted from blood. The source is a human donor in good health.

The chain is built from TRBV7-3 and TRBJ2-3; D unresolved. CDR1 is SGHTA, CDR2 FQGTGA, per germline. Trimming cost V 4 bases and J 2 bases, with 13 bases left between them. There are 15 residues in the CDR3. Here the CDR3 DNA reads TGTGCCAGCAGCTCTGGACGGCAAATCACAGATACGCAGTATTTT. Its translation: CASSSGRQITDTQYF.

The chain employs TRBV29-1 and TRBJ1-4, with D perhaps matching TRBD1 (5 bases). CDR3 length equals 13 residues. CDR1 is SQVTM, CDR2 ANQGSEA, per germline. V gave up 3 bases and J gave up 8 bases, with 13 bases separating them. In DNA form, the CDR3 reads TGCAGCGTTGAGGATCCGGGGCGCGAAAAACTGTTTTTT. It encodes CSVEDPGREKLFF.

This clone was counted many times. The CDR3 loop reads CASRDYGEQFF. In DNA, the CDR3 is TGTGCCAGCAGGGACTATGGGGAGCAGTTCTTC. This chain uses TRBV2 with TRBJ2-1, with D possibly matching TRBD2 (6 bases). CDR1 is SNHLY, CDR2 FYNNEI, per germline. The CDR3 spans 11 residues. V dropped 6 bases and J dropped 10 bases, with 10 bases sitting between them. The complete variable domain, with remaining parts taken from reference TRBV2 and TRBJ2-1, reads EPEVTQTPSHQVTQMGQEVILRCVPISNHLYFYWYRQILGQKVEFLVSFYNNEISEKSEIFDDQFSVERPDGSNFTLKIRSTKLEDSAMYFCASRDYGEQFFGPGTRLTVL.

V and J are TRBV9 and TRBJ2-3; TRBD2 matches at 7 bases. J was trimmed by 5 bases and V by 0 bases; bases with no gene match: 6. This CDR3 region has 15 residues. CDR1 SGDLS and CDR2 YYNGEE come from the germline V gene. Here the CDR3 DNA reads TGTGCCAGCAGCGTAGGGTGGGAGCGGGGAGATACGCAGTATTTT. It encodes CASSVGWERGDTQYF. Complete variable domain (other parts from reference TRBV9 and TRBJ2-3): DSGVTQTPKHLITATGQRVTLRCSPRSGDLSVYWYQQSLDQGLQFLIQYYNGEERAKGNILERFSAQQFPDLHSELNLSSLELGDSALYFCASSVGWERGDTQYFGPGTRLTVL.

The chain carries TRBV28 and TRBJ2-5; D is uncertain. This CDR3 region has 16 residues. Deletions cut 7 bases from V and 1 base from J, with 19 bases between. From germline, CDR1 is MDHEN and CDR2 SYDVKM. The CDR3 sequence is CASTTNLGRIQETQYF. For the CDR3, the DNA is TGTGCCAGCACCACAAACCTTGGACGGATCCAAGAGACCCAGTACTTC.

The chain has TRBV7-6 and TRBJ2-3; no firm D call. This CDR3 is 16 amino acids long. In germline, CDR1 is SGHVS, CDR2 FNYEAQ. V was clipped by 6 bases and J by 0 bases, with 16 bases between them. CDR3 loop: CASSPLGTRSTDTQYF. In DNA form, the CDR3 reads TGTGCCAGCAGTCCATTGGGAACCCGGAGCACAGATACGCAGTATTTT. Combining the CDR3 with reference TRBV7-6 and TRBJ2-3 gives the whole variable domain GAGVSQSPRYKVTKRGQDVALRCDPISGHVSLYWYRQALGQGPEFLTYFNYEAQQDKSGLPNDRFSAERPEGSISTLTIQRTEQRDSAMYRCASSPLGTRSTDTQYFGPGTRLTVL.

This sequence joins TRBV7-9 and TRBJ2-5, with D possibly matching TRBD1 (5 bases). The CDR3 is made up of 17 amino acids. Germline V gives CDR1 SEHNR, CDR2 FQNEAQ (reference sequence). V lost 0 bases, J lost 1 base, and 15 bases lay in between. The DNA of the CDR3 is TGTGCCAGCAGCTTAGCTGTGGTTGGGGCGGCCCAAGAGACCCAGTACTTC. Translating gives CASSLAVVGAAQETQYF.

This sequence joins TRBV19 and TRBJ2-1, with D maybe TRBD2 (6 bases). Trimming took 4 bases from V and 6 from J, leaving 10 bases between them. Looked up from germline, CDR1 is LNHDA and CDR2 is SQIVND (reference sequence). CDR3 length equals 13 residues. CDR3 nucleotides: TGTGCCAGTAGTAGGAGGGTCTCCAATGAGCAGTTCTTC. Translation gives CASSRRVSNEQFF.

The chain carries TRBV11-3 and TRBJ2-1, with a weak D call TRBD2 (6 bases). This CDR3 spans 13 amino acids. CDR1 is SGHNT, CDR2 YENEEA, per germline. V lost 1 base, J lost 7 bases, and 8 bases lay in between. The CDR3 protein is CASSLGRENEQFF. In nucleotides, the CDR3 is TGTGCCAGCAGCTTAGGGAGGGAGAATGAGCAGTTCTTC.

V is TRBV9 and J is TRBJ2-7; TRBD2 matches 9 bases. The germline CDR1 and CDR2 sequences are SGDLS and YYNGEE. V lost 0 bases and J lost 5; bases outside the gene matches: 3. The CDR3 has 14 residues. CDR3 sequence (DNA): TGTGCCAGCAGCGTAGTGGCGGGAGGGCACGAGCAGTACTTC. Amino acid sequence: CASSVVAGGHEQYF. The variable domain in full, completed from reference TRBV9 and TRBJ2-7, reads DSGVTQTPKHLITATGQRVTLRCSPRSGDLSVYWYQQSLDQGLQFLIQYYNGEERAKGNILERFSAQQFPDLHSELNLSSLELGDSALYFCASSVVAGGHEQYFGPGTRLTVT.

The CDR3: CASSPRGRENTGELFF. CDR3 nucleotide sequence: TGTGCCAGCTCACCCCGCGGGAGGGAGAACACCGGGGAGCTGTTTTTT. This chain links TRBV18 with TRBJ2-2; 9 bases align to TRBD2. Trimming cost V 3 bases and J 1 base; bases outside gene matches: 3. Germline V gene lookup returns CDR1 KGHSH and CDR2 LQKENI. The CDR3 consists of 16 residues.

The rearrangement links TRBV29-1 to TRBJ2-1, with a weak D call TRBD2 (6 bases). CDR1 is SQVTM, CDR2 ANQGSEA, per germline. The CDR3 length is 12 residues. V was pared by 7 bases and J by 7 bases, with 14 bases between. Written as DNA, the CDR3 is TGCAGCGGCGACCTCGGAGGGAATGAGCAGTTCTTC. This gives the protein CSGDLGGNEQFF.

The chain combines TRBV27 with TRBJ1-3, with D hard to call. The CDR3 runs 21 residues. Trimming stripped 5 bases from V and 6 bases from J, with 35 bases between. CDR1 MNHEY and CDR2 SMNVEV come from the germline V gene (reference sequence). CDR3 DNA: TGTGCCAGCAGTCATCCCTACTTACTGTTAAGGGAGACGAGAAATGTAAACACCATATATTTT. Its translation is CASSHPYLLLRETRNVNTIYF.

There are a few counts of this clone. The genes are TRBV18 and TRBJ1-1, with a weak D call TRBD1 (5 bases). Germline V gene data show CDR1 as KGHSH and CDR2 as LQKENI. CDR3 length: 14 amino acids. The V and J ends lost 1 base and 0 bases respectively, with 6 bases between them. The CDR3 DNA is TGTGCCAGCTCACCACAGGGGATGAACACTGAAGCTTTCTTT. It encodes CASSPQGMNTEAFF.

The V and J genes are TRBV15 and TRBJ2-5, with D perhaps TRBD2 (5 bases). The CDR3 is 16 residues long. Trimming pared 3 bases from V and 5 bases from J, leaving 19 bases between. The germline gives CDR1 LNHNV, CDR2 YYDKDF (reference sequence). CDR3 protein: CATSRDVLVSGETQYF. CDR3 DNA sequence: TGTGCCACCAGCAGGGACGTACTAGTTTCCGGGGAGACCCAGTACTTC.

The chain employs TRBV7-9 and TRBJ2-5; the D gene is possibly TRBD1 (5 bases). CDR1 is SEHNR and CDR2 is FQNEAQ in the germline V gene (reference sequence). The CDR3 length is 16 residues. V was cut by 0 bases and J by 2 bases, with 13 bases left in between. The CDR3 protein is CASSLALKTEQETQYF. The CDR3 DNA sequence: TGTGCCAGCAGCTTAGCGCTTAAGACAGAACAAGAGACCCAGTACTTC.

J is TRBJ1-5 and V is TRBV23-1, with a possible D match to TRBD1 (5 bases). TRBV23-1 is an ORF for which the function is uncertain. Between the trimmed V and J ends, which lost 4 bases and 2 bases, there was a span of 15 bases. The CDR3 consists of 16 residues. For the CDR3, the DNA is TGCGCCAGCAGTCGGCGTGGGAAAGGGGGCAATCAGCCCCAGCATTTT. The encoded protein is CASSRRGKGGNQPQHF.

This chain joins TRBV10-3 and TRBJ1-3; 10 bases match TRBD1. The trim removed 5 bases at V and 1 base at J, leaving 5 bases unmatched. The germline CDR1 and CDR2 sequences are ENHRY and SYGVKD. CDR3 size: 16 residues. The CDR3 protein is CAISWDRGTSGNTIYF. The CDR3 DNA reads as TGTGCCATCAGTTGGGACAGGGGAACATCTGGAAACACCATATATTTT.

CDR3 DNA: TGTGCCAGCAGTGAAGCATTTGCAGGGCTAGAGACCCAGTACTTC. The encoded protein is CASSEAFAGLETQYF. The chain links TRBV6-1 to TRBJ2-5, with D possibly being TRBD1 (5 bases). V lost 0 bases, J lost 4 bases, and 12 bases lay in between. Germline CDR1 reads MNHNS; CDR2 reads SASEGT. The CDR3 is 15 residues long.

The chain combines TRBV19 with TRBJ1-5; D remains ambiguous. Germline V CDR1 and CDR2: LNHDA, SQIVND (reference sequence). The CDR3 covers 12 residues. Trimming pared 3 bases from V and 0 bases from J, leaving 0 bases between. For the CDR3, the DNA is TGTGCCAGTAGTATTAGCAATCAGCCCCAGCATTTT. It yields the protein CASSISNQPQHF.

The genes are TRBV6-6 and TRBJ1-2; possible D gene TRBD1, 6 bases. Germline V gives CDR1 MNHNY, CDR2 SVGAGI (reference sequence). Trimming took 2 bases from V and 14 from J, leaving 24 bases between them. The length of the CDR3 is 15 residues. The CDR3 reads CASSYRRGLDRTWTF. The CDR3 bases are TGTGCCAGCAGTTACCGTCGTGGATTGGACAGAACGTGGACCTTC.